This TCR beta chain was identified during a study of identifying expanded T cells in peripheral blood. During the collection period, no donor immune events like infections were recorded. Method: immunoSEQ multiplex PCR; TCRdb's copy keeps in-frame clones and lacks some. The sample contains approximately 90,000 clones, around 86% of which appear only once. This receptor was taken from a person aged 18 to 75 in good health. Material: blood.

CDR3: CASSQDWGNTIYF. The DNA of the CDR3 is TGTGCCAGCAGCCAAGATTGGGGAAACACCATATATTTT. This sequence joins TRBV4-2 and TRBJ1-3; no reliable D call. From germline, CDR1 is LGHNA and CDR2 YNFKEQ. CDR3 length: 13 amino acids. V shed 0 bases and J shed 4 bases, with 4 bases lying between them.